This T cell receptor (beta chain) was sequenced in a study of Graves' ophthalmopathy and Graves' hyperthyroidism. For repertoire sequencing, the TCR beta CDR3 regions were amplified from RNA transcripts. The workflow started with a first-round RT-PCR run with HTBI primers and then moved on to a second-round multiplex PCR. TCRdb analysed the multiplex PCR reads with MiXCR anew, one entry per CDR3 protein. The sample lists about 40,000 distinct CDR3 sequences, 40% to 65% seen once, with roughly 18% in the top ten. Comment on this clonotype: One end of the junction does not line up with germline, which may come from a read error.

Reliance was placed on clinical symptoms, serum thyroxine, TRAb, thyroid ultrasound and orbital computed tomography for diagnosis. The CDR3 sequence is 13 residues long. CDR1 is SGHDT, CDR2 YYEEEE, per germline. The sequence was collected from an adult man with Graves' ophthalmopathy. The specimen sequenced was peripheral blood. This chain joins TRBV5-6 and TRBJ2-1, with D perhaps TRBD2 (6 bases). DNA for the CDR3: TGTGCCAGCAGCCCATTTGCGGGCCGGGAGCGGTTCTTC. Translating it yields CASSPFAGRERFF.